Listed below are T cell receptor beta chains from one sample, sequenced in a study of cytomegalovirus exposure and HLA in healthy donors. The protocol was immunoSEQ multiplex PCR, while the TCRdb copy is restricted to in-frame clones and leaves out a portion. Here the sample spans 110,000 to 150,000 clones, approximately 79% being singletons. Specimen: PBMCs. The receptors stem from a female donor in good health and CMV-seronegative. Both conserved end residues are part of each CDR3. D genes are given only for firm matches. A row's size may be missing; if present it is once, few, many or a size class.

>NA|NA|TRBV6-5|TRBJ2-1
CASRPGWGYNEQFF
TGTGCCAGCAGACCGGGGTGGGGATACAATGAGCAGTTCTTC
>NA|TRBD2|TRBV13|TRBJ2-5
CASSPEREQETQYF
TGTGCCAGCAGCCCCGAGCGGGAACAAGAGACCCAGTACTTC
>NA|TRBD1|TRBV4-1|TRBJ2-2
CASSGDSANTGELFF
TGCGCCAGCAGCGGGGACAGCGCGAACACCGGGGAGCTGTTTTTT
>NA|TRBD1|TRBV28|TRBJ2-6
CASSRTGTGANVLTF
TGTGCCAGCAGTCGGACAGGGACTGGGGCCAACGTCCTGACTTTC
>NA|NA|TRBV7-8|TRBJ2-5
CASSSGRVGETQYF
TGTGCCAGCAGCTCCGGCAGGGTAGGGGAGACCCAGTACTTC
>NA|TRBD1|TRBV6-6|TRBJ1-1
CASRNEQGAGEAFF
TGTGCCAGCAGGAATGAGCAGGGGGCTGGTGAAGCTTTCTTT
>once|NA|TRBV27|TRBJ2-7
CASSSDTSPSYEQYF
TGTGCCAGCAGTTCGGACACTTCTCCCTCCTACGAGCAGTACTTC
>NA|NA|TRBV27|TRBJ1-5
CASSLRTPSNQPQHF
TGTGCCAGCAGTCTGCGTACCCCAAGCAATCAGCCCCAGCATTTT
>NA|NA|TRBV28|TRBJ2-5
CASSQSPGHETQYF
TGTGCCAGCAGTCAAAGCCCAGGGCACGAGACCCAGTACTTC
>NA|TRBD2|TRBV27|TRBJ2-1
CASSSDMPSGERYNEQFF
TGTGCCAGCAGTTCCGACATGCCTAGCGGGGAACGTTACAATGAGCAGTTCTTC
>NA|NA|TRBV11-2|TRBJ2-3
CASSLGVGGGTDTQYF
TGTGCCAGCAGCTTAGGGGTGGGAGGAGGCACAGATACGCAGTATTTT
>NA|TRBD2|TRBV5-8|TRBJ2-1
CASRGEGPYNEQFF
TGTGCCAGCCGGGGGGAGGGCCCCTACAATGAGCAGTTCTTC
>NA|TRBD2|TRBV4-1|TRBJ2-7
CASSEPGRDEQYF
TGCGCCAGCAGCGAGCCAGGGAGGGACGAGCAGTACTTC
>once|TRBD1|TRBV29-1|TRBJ2-7
CSVARQGGIYEQYF
TGCAGCGTTGCCCGACAGGGTGGGATCTACGAGCAGTACTTC
>NA|NA|TRBV5-8|TRBJ2-1
CASSLGTALSYNEQFF
TGTGCCAGCAGCTTGGGTACAGCTCTCTCCTACAATGAGCAGTTCTTC
>NA|TRBD1|TRBV4-1|TRBJ2-2
CASSQVVRDRVRSTGELFF
TGCGCCAGCAGCCAAGTGGTGAGGGACAGGGTTCGGAGCACCGGGGAGCTGTTTTTT
>NA|TRBD1|TRBV6-1|TRBJ2-7
CASSQGQGATYEQYF
TGTGCCAGCAGTCAGGGACAGGGAGCAACCTACGAGCAGTACTTC
>NA|NA|TRBV6-1|TRBJ1-1
CASSEREGTEAFF
TGTGCCAGCAGCGAGCGAGAGGGCACTGAAGCTTTCTTT
>few|TRBD1|TRBV9|TRBJ1-2
CASSVGWGQGARGGYTF
TGTGCCAGCAGCGTAGGTTGGGGACAGGGGGCAAGAGGAGGCTACACCTTC
>NA|TRBD1|TRBV2|TRBJ1-5
CASRPDRDNQPQHF
TGTGCCAGCAGGCCGGACAGGGACAATCAGCCCCAGCATTTT
>few|NA|TRBV6-6|TRBJ1-3
CASSARQLSSGNTIYF
TGTGCCAGCAGTGCGCGACAGTTGAGCTCTGGAAACACCATATATTTT
>NA|TRBD2|TRBV10-3|TRBJ2-5
CAISGGGGTQETQYF
TGTGCCATCAGTGGAGGCGGGGGGACCCAAGAGACCCAGTACTTC
>NA|TRBD2|TRBV25-1|TRBJ2-1
CASSGATSENEQFF
TGTGCCAGCAGTGGCGCTACTAGCGAGAATGAGCAGTTCTTC
>few|NA|TRBV6-6|TRBJ2-6
CASRDRAGSGANVLTF
TGTGCCAGCAGGGACAGAGCCGGCTCTGGGGCCAACGTCCTGACTTTC
>NA|TRBD2|TRBV18|TRBJ2-1
CASSSITSGSADEQFF
TGTGCCAGCTCATCTATCACTAGCGGGAGTGCTGATGAGCAGTTCTTC
>NA|NA|TRBV11-2|TRBJ2-6
CASSQQGYGANVLTF
TGTGCCAGCAGCCAACAGGGTTATGGGGCCAACGTCCTGACTTTC
>NA|TRBD1|TRBV29-1|TRBJ1-5
CSVLLPGGNSNQPQHF
TGCAGCGTTTTGTTACCAGGGGGTAATAGCAATCAGCCCCAGCATTTT
>NA|TRBD2|TRBV6-1|TRBJ2-1
CASSDATGTISNEQFF
TGTGCCAGCAGTGATGCTACCGGGACTATTTCTAATGAGCAGTTCTTC
>NA|NA|TRBV6-1|TRBJ2-5
CASRATGSETQYF
TGTGCCAGCAGAGCCACAGGGTCCGAGACCCAGTACTTC
>NA|NA|TRBV28|TRBJ1-5
CASSPYRGGSNQPQHF
TGTGCCAGCAGTCCCTACCGGGGGGGTAGCAATCAGCCCCAGCATTTT
>NA|TRBD1|TRBV30|TRBJ1-6
CAWSLAGGSYNSPLHF
TGTGCCTGGAGCTTGGCAGGGGGCTCCTATAATTCACCCCTCCACTTT